This T cell receptor (beta chain) appears in the sequencing data of a study of human T cells and chemical hapten exposure. As for the study in general: Scalp application of diphenylcyclopropenone was performed weekly in patients across the entire approximately 23-week study. Patch tests put 0.01% DPC on the upper back, and the results were checked at 6 days. Patients, chiefly female, had alopecia areata, totalis or universalis.

This clonotype was seen a few times. CDR3 length: 14 residues. V was pared by 3 bases and J by 5 bases, with 13 bases between. The germline V gene encodes CDR1 MDHEN and CDR2 SYDVKM. Indicated time point: patch test 2, 6 weeks after DPC sensitization. The treatment: therapeutic diphenylcyclopropenone sensitization with weekly scalp DPC. Per the study methods: Sample TCR counts, which ranged from about 20,000 to 690,600, had a median of approximately 96,000. TCRdb processed the RACE reads anew with MiXCR; each CDR3 protein has one entry. The V and J calls shown here were made by TCRdb, not taken from the authors' results. The data contain approximately 90,000 distinct CDR3 sequences, approximately 11% of them singletons.

The rearrangement joins TRBV28 to TRBJ2-5; no clear D. This clonotype was sampled from a man aged 40-55 years with alopecia areata. Some clones in this sample may be carry-over from other donors' samples. The sample in question was whole blood, obtained in connection with sensitization to the hapten diphenylcyclopropenone (DPC). The CDR3 spells CASSLVKAHETQYF. In DNA form, the CDR3 reads TGTGCCAGCAGTTTGGTTAAAGCCCACGAGACCCAGTACTTC. The full variable domain, its missing parts supplied by reference TRBV28 and TRBJ2-5, is DVKVTQSSRYLVKRTGEKVFLECVQDMDHENMFWYRQDPGLGLRLIYFSYDVKMKEKGDIPEGYSVSREKKERFSLILESASTNQTSMYLCASSLVKAHETQYFGPGTRLLVL.